A single sample gave rise to the 17 T cell receptor beta chains below, sequenced in a study of persistence of HIV-infected CD4 T cells. These TCRs are of unknown antigen specificity. The immunoSEQ assay was version 4, run in survey mode. Here immunoSEQ multiplex PCR was the method, and the copy in TCRdb shows in-frame clones only, minus some. This sample yields about 40,000 clones, of which 75% to 85% are seen a single time; 13% to 15% belongs to the top ten. The stimulus was an HIV-1 Gag 15-mer peptide pool, about 1 ug/peptide/mL. CD40L-negative CD69-negative CD45RO-high memory CD4+ T cells were sorted as populations depleted of antigen-responding cells. The starting material was CD4+ T cells sorted from PBMCs after approximately 20-hour stimulation, obtained from a patient who received antiretroviral therapy. These receptors all stem from an adult man with HIV who was CMV-seropositive.

By its share, this clone is medium-sized. This chain connects TRBV14 to TRBJ2-2; D gene unclear. This CDR3 spans 14 amino acids. Germline V gene sequence: CDR1 SGHDN, CDR2 FVKESK. The V end lost 1 base, the J end lost 2 bases, and 5 bases lay between the germline ends. Here the CDR3 DNA reads TGTGCCAGCAGCCAAGTGTTAAACACCGGGGAGCTGTTTTTT. Amino acid sequence: CASSQVLNTGELFF.

The chain couples TRBV29-1 to TRBJ2-7; 8 bases are shared with TRBD1. Germline CDR1 is SQVTM and CDR2 is ANQGSEA. The CDR3 loop spans 13 amino acids. With 6 bases clipped from V and 5 bases from J, the junction kept 9 bases outside the gene matches. CDR3 amino acids: CSVRTGFNDEQYF. CDR3 nucleotide sequence: TGCAGCGTGAGGACAGGGTTTAATGACGAGCAGTACTTC.

The chain is built from TRBV5-1 and TRBJ2-7; a possible D gene is TRBD1 (5 bases). Trimming removed 4 bases from V and 2 bases from J, with 10 bases in between. Germline V lookup: CDR1 SGHRS, CDR2 YFSETQ. The CDR3 sequence is 13 residues long. This CDR3 is CASSKDIAYEQYF. The DNA for the CDR3 is TGCGCCAGCAGCAAGGACATTGCCTACGAGCAGTACTTC.

Only one count was recorded for this clone. The rearrangement joins TRBV7-8 to TRBJ2-2, with 8 bases matching TRBD2. The germline gives CDR1 SGHVS, CDR2 FQNEAQ. The CDR3 contains 15 residues. V was pared by 8 bases and J by 4 bases, with 9 bases of the junction left unmatched. CDR3 amino acids: CASFAGTRGTGELFF. The CDR3 DNA reads as TGTGCCAGCTTCGCCGGGACTAGGGGCACCGGGGAGCTGTTTTTT.

This clone was picked up one time. The chain is built from TRBV7-3 and TRBJ1-6; a possible D gene is TRBD1 (6 bases). There are 13 residues in the CDR3. V was pared by 2 bases and J by 7 bases, with 6 bases between. Germline assignment: CDR1 SGHTA and CDR2 FQGTGA. This CDR3 reads CASSLGGNSPLHF. The CDR3 DNA sequence: TGTGCCAGCAGCTTAGGGGGCAATTCACCCCTCCACTTT.

This chain's CDR3 is CASSLRDQPQHF. The CDR3 DNA follows: TGTGCCAGCAGCTTGCGAGATCAGCCCCAGCATTTT. The rearrangement links TRBV5-6 to TRBJ1-5; D remains ambiguous. CDR1 SGHDT and CDR2 YYEEEE come from the germline V gene. Trimming removed 1 base from V and 5 bases from J, with 4 bases in between. This CDR3 is 12 amino acids long.

The V gene is TRBV7-6, the J gene TRBJ2-7; D is tentatively TRBD1 or TRBD2 (5 bases each). The germline CDR1 and CDR2 sequences are SGHVS and FNYEAQ. The CDR3 covers 12 residues. The V end lost 1 base, the J end lost 5 bases, and 6 bases lay between the germline ends. CDR3 in amino acids: CASSLEGHEQYF. The CDR3 bases are TGTGCCAGCAGCTTAGAGGGACACGAGCAGTACTTC.

The rearrangement links TRBV4-3 to TRBJ2-2, with 7 nucleotides matching TRBD1. The V segment lost 5 bases and the J segment 0 bases; nucleotides outside the gene matches: 6. CDR1 is LGHNA and CDR2 is YSLEER in the germline V gene. CDR3 length: 16 residues. This CDR3 is CASSSRTGANTGELFF. CDR3 bases: TGCGCCAGCAGCTCCCGGACAGGAGCGAACACCGGGGAGCTGTTTTTT.

On this clone: Relative to the germline gene, one junction end is altered; a read error may explain this. The chain employs TRBV3-1 (or the pseudogene TRBV3-2) and TRBJ2-3, with D possibly TRBD2 on 6 matching bases. Looked up from germline, CDR1 is LGHDT and CDR2 is YNNKEL (reference sequence). The CDR3 is 16 amino acids. The CDR3 reads CASRQGSGASTDTQYF. The CDR3 coding sequence is TGTGCCAGCAGGCAAGGGTCGGGAGCCAGCACAGATACGCAGTATTTT.

The chain employs TRBV5-3 and TRBJ2-2, with D possibly TRBD1 on 6 matching bases. TRBV5-3 is assigned to the ORF class and has an uncertain function. V was clipped by 0 bases and J by 6 bases, with 18 bases between them. The CDR3 is made up of 17 amino acids. CDR3: CARSLVHRELDAGELFF. DNA for the CDR3: TGTGCCAGAAGCTTGGTCCACAGGGAACTAGACGCCGGGGAGCTGTTTTTT.

V usage is TRBV18 and J usage is TRBJ1-4, with D possibly matching TRBD1 (5 bases). Trimming pared 3 bases from V and 4 bases from J, leaving 9 bases between. This CDR3 spans 14 amino acids. Germline V lookup: CDR1 KGHSH, CDR2 LQKENI. CDR3 sequence (DNA): TGTGCCAGCTCACCCCGACAGCTTAATGAAAAACTGTTTTTT. This encodes CASSPRQLNEKLFF.

The chain carries TRBV20-1 and TRBJ1-1; D unclear. CDR3 length: 10 residues. CDR1 and CDR2 (germline): DFQATT, SNEGSKA (reference sequence). V was shortened by 6 bases and J by 10 bases, with 12 bases between the two germline ends. This CDR3 reads CSAESLGAFF. The CDR3 DNA follows: TGCAGTGCCGAATCCTTGGGAGCTTTCTTT.

The chain is built from TRBV6-4 and TRBJ2-1; 7 bases line up with TRBD1. The CDR3 extends over 14 amino acids. Per germline, CDR1 MRHNA and CDR2 SNTAGT. J lost 6 bases, V lost 6 bases, and 8 bases had no gene match. CDR3 DNA sequence: TGTGCCAGCAGAGTGACAGGGTCGGGCAATGAGCAGTTCTTC. Translated: CASRVTGSGNEQFF.

This clone was counted once. The gene calls are TRBV6-5 and TRBJ2-7, with 7 positions matching TRBD2. The CDR3 length is 15 residues. Trimming took 0 bases from V and 3 from J; bases not matched to a gene: 5. Germline V gene sequence: CDR1 MNHEY, CDR2 SVGAGI. CDR3 protein: CASSYSGERGYEQYF. The CDR3 DNA sequence: TGTGCCAGCAGTTACTCAGGGGAGCGGGGCTACGAGCAGTACTTC.

This chain joins TRBV19 and TRBJ2-2; the D gene is possibly TRBD2 (5 bases). The CDR3 covers 15 residues. V dropped 2 bases and J dropped 1 base, with 8 bases sitting between them. Looked up from germline, CDR1 is LNHDA and CDR2 is SQIVND (reference sequence). The CDR3 region has the DNA TGTGCCAGTAGTATATTCCGGGGGAACACCGGGGAGCTGTTTTTT. Translating gives CASSIFRGNTGELFF.

This clone was observed a few times. The genes are TRBV7-2 and TRBJ1-2, with 7 bases identical to TRBD1. CDR3 size: 14 residues. The V segment lost 8 bases and the J segment 3 bases; nucleotides outside the gene matches: 9. CDR1 and CDR2 (germline): SGHTA, FQGNSA. CDR3 region: CASSAQGQHYGYTF. DNA of the CDR3: TGTGCCAGCTCAGCCCAGGGACAGCACTATGGCTACACCTTC.

The rearrangement links TRBV11-3 to TRBJ2-3, with 9 positions matching TRBD2. V was pared by 1 base and J by 6 bases, with 2 bases of the junction left unmatched. CDR1 and CDR2 (germline): SGHNT, YENEEA. The CDR3 is 14 residues long. DNA of the CDR3: TGTGCCAGCAGCTTAGGACTAGCGGCGGATACGCAGTATTTT. The encoded protein is CASSLGLAADTQYF. Together with reference TRBV11-3 and TRBJ2-3, the CDR3 gives the full variable domain: EAGVVQSPRYKIIEKKQPVAFWCNPISGHNTLYWYLQNLGQGPELLIRYENEEAVDDSQLPKDRFSAERLKGVDSTLKIQPAELGDSAVYLCASSLGLAADTQYFGPGTRLTVL.